One T cell receptor (beta chain) is described in this entry. After removal of 5 bases from V and 5 bases from J, the junction contained 9 bases not matched to a gene. The CDR3 length is 15 residues. Germline V gene data show CDR1 as SGHNT and CDR2 as YYREEE (reference sequence). Study processing details: Estimated nucleated cell counts came from reference gene primer amplification. Only in-frame clones appear in the TCRdb table, and some are missing; sequencing was by immunoSEQ multiplex PCR. The D gene and trimming were derived from the DNA, and the V and J assignments and clone size from that table. The sample lists around 97,000 clones; approximately 90% were seen once. The entry originates in a study of blood T cell repertoires in COVID-19. Study context: Collection of acute and convalescent COVID-19 samples took place in the United States, Italy and Spain. Sources were T cells, B-cell-depleted T cells, or PBMCs; the material itself was cDNA or gDNA.

The TCR originated in a human donor in a cohort sampled during active COVID-19. The sample was peripheral blood. The rearrangement joins TRBV5-4 to TRBJ2-1; TRBD2 aligns across 8 bases. The CDR3 DNA is TGTGCCAGCAGATTCGGGGAACTAGCGGACAATGAGCAGTTCTTC. Residues: CASRFGELADNEQFF.